The clone carrying this T cell receptor (beta chain) was counted once. The data are from a study of cytomegalovirus exposure and HLA in healthy donors. The CDR3 sequence is 12 residues long. Primers included in the PCR were 60 Vbeta and 13 Jbeta primers. Clones were read by immunoSEQ multiplex PCR, and TCRdb kept only the in-frame ones, dropping some. This table holds over 50,000 clones, around 92% found once. The receptor was derived from a man aged 30 to 39 in good health and CMV-seropositive. The sequenced sample was PBMCs. This chain links TRBV21-1 with TRBJ1-2; no DNA check was done on the table's D call, TRBD1. TRBV21-1 is classified as a pseudogene. The CDR3 nucleotides are TGTGCCAGCCCGGACAGGGGTAATGGCTACACCTTC. As protein: CASPDRGNGYTF.